A single sample gave rise to the 10 T cell receptor beta chains below, sequenced in a study of T cell changes during pregnancy in multiple sclerosis (dated by TCRdb to between 2018 and 2020). The library was built by means of the immunoSEQ multiplex PCR assay. TCRdb stores this immuneACCESS table with in-frame sequences only. Part of the clones is absent; in the studies checked, under half of the shortfall reflects unresolved V genes, and no reason is known for the rest. The sample yields under 65,000 clones; approximately 91% were counted once. 0.5% of the sample lies in the top ten. Source: CD4+ T cells from peripheral blood mononuclear cells, taken in the third trimester of pregnancy. The origin of the receptors is a female donor with multiple sclerosis, enrolled in a pregnancy study.

The chain uses TRBV6-5 and TRBJ2-7, with D maybe TRBD2 (6 bases). Per the germline V gene, CDR1 is MNHEY and CDR2 is SVGAGI. Trimming removed 6 bases from V and 2 bases from J, with 14 bases in between. The CDR3 totals 14 residues. In nucleotides, the CDR3 is TGTGCCAGCAGCGCGGGAAGGGCCGCCTACGAGCAGTACTTC. Its protein product is CASSAGRAAYEQYF.

This clone is a singleton in its sample. The CDR3 loop is CASSKARDRLPYEQYF. The CDR3 nucleotides are TGTGCCAGCAGCAAAGCGCGGGACAGACTCCCCTACGAGCAGTACTTC. The rearrangement uses TRBV21-1 and TRBJ2-7; the DNA was not compared with TRBD1, the D call given in the table. TRBV21-1 is an annotated pseudogene. This CDR3 spans 16 amino acids.

The J gene is TRBJ2-7, the V gene TRBV18, with 9 bases identical to TRBD2. This CDR3 spans 16 amino acids. After removal of 5 bases from V and 0 bases from J, the junction contained 8 bases not matched to a gene. Germline V gene lookup returns CDR1 KGHSH and CDR2 LQKENI. CDR3: CASSSDLAGYSYEQYF. As DNA, the CDR3 is TGTGCCAGCTCATCCGATCTAGCGGGGTACTCCTACGAGCAGTACTTC. The whole variable domain, remainder taken from reference TRBV18 and TRBJ2-7, is NAGVMQNPRHLVRRRGQEARLRCSPMKGHSHVYWYRQLPEEGLKFMVYLQKENIIDESGMPKERFSAEFPKEGPSILRIQQVVRGDSAAYFCASSSDLAGYSYEQYFGPGTRLTVT.

V is TRBV5-1 and J is TRBJ1-6; D is perhaps TRBD1 (6 bases). Germline CDR1 and CDR2: SGHRS and YFSETQ. V lost 7 bases to trimming and J lost 5 bases, with 10 bases between them. The CDR3 consists of 13 residues. In nucleotides, the CDR3 is TGCGCCAGCGGGCGGACAGATAATTCACCCCTCCACTTT. This gives the protein CASGRTDNSPLHF.

The chain combines TRBV2 with TRBJ2-7, with 9 nucleotides matching TRBD1. The CDR3 covers 15 residues. Germline CDR1 is SNHLY and CDR2 is FYNNEI. V trimming: 0 bases; J trimming: 10 bases; junction bases outside the gene matches: 10. The chain's CDR3 is CASSEATVPGQGQYF. CDR3 sequence (DNA): TGTGCCAGCAGTGAAGCGACAGTCCCGGGACAGGGCCAGTACTTC.

The chain is built from TRBV5-1 and TRBJ2-7; TRBD2 aligns across 10 bases. This CDR3 is built from 14 residues. CDR1 is SGHRS and CDR2 is YFSETQ in the germline V gene. Unmatched junction bases numbered 5, after V lost 5 bases and J lost 3 bases. The CDR3 loop is CASRRTSGLYEQYF. In DNA, the CDR3 is TGCGCCAGCAGACGGACTAGCGGACTCTACGAGCAGTACTTC.

The rearrangement joins TRBV15 to TRBJ1-5; D might be TRBD1 (5 bases). The V and J ends lost 1 base and 4 bases respectively, with 14 bases between them. CDR1 and CDR2 (germline): LNHNV, YYDKDF (reference sequence). The CDR3 extends over 16 amino acids. CDR3 protein: CATSRGLGGGNQPQHF. CDR3 nucleotides: TGTGCCACCAGCAGAGGTCTGGGGGGAGGAAATCAGCCCCAGCATTTT.

The J gene is TRBJ2-3, the V gene TRBV4-2, with TRBD1 identical over 9 bases. CDR1 LGHNA and CDR2 YNFKEQ come from the germline V gene. The length of the CDR3 is 15 residues. V was clipped by 2 bases and J by 4 bases; unmatched bases: 4. The chain's CDR3 is CASSQPGQGSDTQYF. The CDR3 region has the DNA TGTGCCAGCAGCCAACCGGGACAGGGCTCAGATACGCAGTATTTT.

The V call is TRBV5-1, the J call TRBJ2-1; 10 nucleotides agree with TRBD2. V trimming: 0 bases; J trimming: 1 base; junction bases outside the gene matches: 1. CDR3 length equals 16 residues. The V gene's germline CDR1 is SGHRS and CDR2 YFSETQ. Here the CDR3 DNA reads TGCGCCAGCAGCTTGGGTAGCGGGGGGTCCTACAATGAGCAGTTCTTC. Amino acid sequence: CASSLGSGGSYNEQFF.

The CDR3 bases are TGTGCCAGCAGCGTAGACGTTCCAGGGGGCTTACGAGAGACCCAGTACTTC. It codes for CASSVDVPGGLRETQYF. The chain joins TRBV9 to TRBJ2-5, with 8 bases aligning to TRBD1. V was pared by 0 bases and J by 4 bases, with 11 bases of the junction left unmatched. CDR3 length: 17 residues. Germline V gene sequence: CDR1 SGDLS, CDR2 YYNGEE.